This T cell receptor beta chain is from a study of blood T cell repertoires in COVID-19. Here immunoSEQ multiplex PCR was the method, and the copy in TCRdb shows in-frame clones only, minus some. The sample lists under 150,000 clones; around nine tenths were seen once. The CDR3 has 12 residues. Trimming took off 1 base at V and 4 bases at J, with 4 bases between the two ends. CDR1 is MDHEN, CDR2 SYDVKM, per germline. This clonotype was obtained from a woman in her seventies who had recovered from COVID-19. The specimen sequenced was peripheral blood. The chain recombines TRBV28 with TRBJ1-1, with D hard to call. The DNA of the CDR3 is TGTGCCAGCAGTTTATTGGCCACTGAAGCTTTCTTT. Protein sequence: CASSLLATEAFF.